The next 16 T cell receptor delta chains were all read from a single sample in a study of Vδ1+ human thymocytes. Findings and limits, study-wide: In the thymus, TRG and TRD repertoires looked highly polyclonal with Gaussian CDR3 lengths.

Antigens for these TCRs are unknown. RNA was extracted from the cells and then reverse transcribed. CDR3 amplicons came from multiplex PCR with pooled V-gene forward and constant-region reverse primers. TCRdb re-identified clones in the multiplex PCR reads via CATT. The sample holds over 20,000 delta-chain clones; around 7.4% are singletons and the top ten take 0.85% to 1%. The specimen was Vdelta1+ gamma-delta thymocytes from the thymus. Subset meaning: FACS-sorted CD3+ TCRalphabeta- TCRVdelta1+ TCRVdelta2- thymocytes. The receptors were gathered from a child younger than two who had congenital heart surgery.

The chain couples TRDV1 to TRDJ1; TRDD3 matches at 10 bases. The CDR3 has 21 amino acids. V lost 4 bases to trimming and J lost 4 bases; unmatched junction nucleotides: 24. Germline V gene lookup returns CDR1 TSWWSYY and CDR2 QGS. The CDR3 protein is CALGALQSAFPRTGGCDKLIF. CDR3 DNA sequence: TGTGCTCTTGGGGCCCTCCAGTCGGCCTTCCCACGTACTGGGGGATGCGATAAACTCATCTTT.

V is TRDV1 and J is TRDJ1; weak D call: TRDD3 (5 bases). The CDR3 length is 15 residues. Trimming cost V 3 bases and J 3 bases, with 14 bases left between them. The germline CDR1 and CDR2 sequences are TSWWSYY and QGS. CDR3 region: CALGDFPRGADKLIF. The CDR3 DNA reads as TGTGCTCTTGGGGATTTCCCCCGGGGGGCCGATAAACTCATCTTT.

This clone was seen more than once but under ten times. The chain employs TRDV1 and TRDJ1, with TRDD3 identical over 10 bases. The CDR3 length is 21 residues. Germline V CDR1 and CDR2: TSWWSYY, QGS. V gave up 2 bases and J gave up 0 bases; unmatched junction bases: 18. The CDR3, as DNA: TGTGCTCTTGGGGAAATTCGTGGTGGGTACTGGGGGATCATCGACACCGATAAACTCATCTTT. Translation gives CALGEIRGGYWGIIDTDKLIF.

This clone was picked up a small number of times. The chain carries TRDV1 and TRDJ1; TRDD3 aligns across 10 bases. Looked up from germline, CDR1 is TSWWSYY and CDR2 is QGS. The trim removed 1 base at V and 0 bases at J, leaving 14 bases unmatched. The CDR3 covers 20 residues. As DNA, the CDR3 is TGTGCTCTTGGGGAACCCCCCGGGGGATACGGTGTTAAAGACACCGATAAACTCATCTTT. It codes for CALGEPPGGYGVKDTDKLIF.

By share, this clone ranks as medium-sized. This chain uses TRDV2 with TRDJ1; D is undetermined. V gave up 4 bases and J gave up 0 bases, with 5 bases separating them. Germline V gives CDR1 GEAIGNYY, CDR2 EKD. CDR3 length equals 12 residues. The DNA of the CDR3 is TGTGCCTGTGAAAAACACACCGATAAACTCATCTTT. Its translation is CACEKHTDKLIF.

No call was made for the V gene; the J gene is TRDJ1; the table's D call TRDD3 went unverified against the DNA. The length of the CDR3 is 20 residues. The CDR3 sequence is CALGEHPPPPYWGVTDKLIF. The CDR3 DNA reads TGTGCTCTTGGGGAGCACCCGCCTCCCCCTTACTGGGGGGTCACCGATAAACTCATCTTT.

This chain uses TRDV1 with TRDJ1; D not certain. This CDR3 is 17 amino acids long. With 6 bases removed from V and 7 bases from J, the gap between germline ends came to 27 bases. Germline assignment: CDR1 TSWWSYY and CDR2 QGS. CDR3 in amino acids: CALGLVTPTSTVGKLIF. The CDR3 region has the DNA TGTGCTCTTGGTTTGGTGACGCCAACCAGTACTGTCGGTAAACTCATCTTT.

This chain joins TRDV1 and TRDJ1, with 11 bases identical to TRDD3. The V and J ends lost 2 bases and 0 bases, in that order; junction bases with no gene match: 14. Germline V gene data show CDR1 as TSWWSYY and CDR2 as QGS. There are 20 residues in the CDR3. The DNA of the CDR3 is TGTGCTCTTGGGGAAGGGAGCCTTGGGGGATACGGAGTGAACACCGATAAACTCATCTTT. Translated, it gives CALGEGSLGGYGVNTDKLIF.

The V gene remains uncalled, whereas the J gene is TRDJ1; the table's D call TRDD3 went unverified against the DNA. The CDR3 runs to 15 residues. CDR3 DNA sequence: TGTGCTCTTGGGGAACTGCGGGGATACGCCGATAAACTCATCTTT. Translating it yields CALGELRGYADKLIF.

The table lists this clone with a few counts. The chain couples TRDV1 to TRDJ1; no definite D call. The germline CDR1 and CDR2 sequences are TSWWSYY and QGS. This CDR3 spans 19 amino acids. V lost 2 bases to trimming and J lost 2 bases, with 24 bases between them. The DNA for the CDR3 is TGTGCTCTTGGGGAAAGCAGAAACCAGTGGAGATGTAAGACCGATAAACTCATCTTT. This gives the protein CALGESRNQWRCKTDKLIF.

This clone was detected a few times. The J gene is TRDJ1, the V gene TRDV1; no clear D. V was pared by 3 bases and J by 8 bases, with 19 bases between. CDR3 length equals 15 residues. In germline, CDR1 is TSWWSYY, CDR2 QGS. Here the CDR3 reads CALGEESSPVGKLIF. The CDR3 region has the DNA TGTGCTCTTGGGGAGGAGAGTTCCCCCGTGGGAAAACTCATCTTT.

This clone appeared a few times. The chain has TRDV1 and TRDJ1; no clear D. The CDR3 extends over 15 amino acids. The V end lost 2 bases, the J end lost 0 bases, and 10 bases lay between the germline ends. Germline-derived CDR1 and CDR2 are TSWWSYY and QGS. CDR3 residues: CALGEVLPYTDKLIF. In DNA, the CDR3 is TGTGCTCTTGGGGAAGTACTGCCGTACACCGATAAACTCATCTTT.

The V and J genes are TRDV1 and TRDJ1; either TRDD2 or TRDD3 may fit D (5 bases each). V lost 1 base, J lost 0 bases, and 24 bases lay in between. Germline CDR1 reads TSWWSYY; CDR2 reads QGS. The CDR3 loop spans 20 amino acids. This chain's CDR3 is CALGERAYGDLRPNTDKLIF. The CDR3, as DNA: TGTGCTCTTGGGGAACGAGCCTACGGGGACTTACGACCGAACACCGATAAACTCATCTTT.

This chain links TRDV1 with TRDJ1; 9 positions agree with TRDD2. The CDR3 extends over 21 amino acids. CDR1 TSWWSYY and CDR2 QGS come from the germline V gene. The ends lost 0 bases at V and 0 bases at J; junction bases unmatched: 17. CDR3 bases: TGTGCTCTTGGGGAACTCTGTCCTTCCTACAGGGCTGGTAAATACACCGATAAACTCATCTTT. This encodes CALGELCPSYRAGKYTDKLIF.

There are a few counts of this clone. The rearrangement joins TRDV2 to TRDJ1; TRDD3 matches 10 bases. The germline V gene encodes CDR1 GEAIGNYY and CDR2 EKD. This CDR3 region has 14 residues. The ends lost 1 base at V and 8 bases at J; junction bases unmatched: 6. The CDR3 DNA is TGTGCCTGTGACACTCGTTTTGGGGGATACAAACTCATCTTT. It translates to CACDTRFGGYKLIF.

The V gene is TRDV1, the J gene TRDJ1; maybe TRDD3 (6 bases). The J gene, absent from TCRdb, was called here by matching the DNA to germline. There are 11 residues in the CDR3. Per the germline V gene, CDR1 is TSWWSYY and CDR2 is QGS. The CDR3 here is CSGVDTDKLIF. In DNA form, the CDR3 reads TGTTCTGGGGTAGACACCGATAAACTCATCTTT.